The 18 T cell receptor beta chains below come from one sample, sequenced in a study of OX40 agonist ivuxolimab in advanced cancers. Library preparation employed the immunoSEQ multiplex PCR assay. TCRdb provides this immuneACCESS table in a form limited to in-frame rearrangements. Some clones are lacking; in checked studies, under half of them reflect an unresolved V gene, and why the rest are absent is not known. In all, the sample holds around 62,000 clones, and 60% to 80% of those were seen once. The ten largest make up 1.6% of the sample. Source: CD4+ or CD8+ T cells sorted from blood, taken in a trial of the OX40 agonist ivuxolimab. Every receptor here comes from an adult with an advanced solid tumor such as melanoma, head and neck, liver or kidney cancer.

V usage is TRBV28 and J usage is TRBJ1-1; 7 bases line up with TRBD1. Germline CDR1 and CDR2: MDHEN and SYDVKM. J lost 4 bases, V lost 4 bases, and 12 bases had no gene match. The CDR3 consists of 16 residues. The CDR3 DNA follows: TGTGCCAGCAGTTGGGACAGCTCCAGGGTGGGCACTGAAGCTTTCTTT. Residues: CASSWDSSRVGTEAFF. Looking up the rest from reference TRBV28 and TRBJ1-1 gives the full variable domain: DVKVTQSSRYLVKRTGEKVFLECVQDMDHENMFWYRQDPGLGLRLIYFSYDVKMKEKGDIPEGYSVSREKKERFSLILESASTNQTSMYLCASSWDSSRVGTEAFFGQGTRLTVV.

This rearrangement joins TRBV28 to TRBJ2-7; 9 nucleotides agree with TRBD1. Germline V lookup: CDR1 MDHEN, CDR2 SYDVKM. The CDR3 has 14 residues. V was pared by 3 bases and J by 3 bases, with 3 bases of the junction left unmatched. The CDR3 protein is CASSLPGQGYEQYF. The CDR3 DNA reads TGTGCCAGCAGTTTGCCGGGACAGGGCTACGAGCAGTACTTC.

CDR3 region: CASSSTGGGNQPQHF. In DNA, the CDR3 is TGTGCCAGCAGCTCCACAGGGGGCGGCAATCAGCCCCAGCATTTT. The chain links TRBV7-8 to TRBJ1-5; the match to TRBD1 covers 9 bases. The germline CDR1 and CDR2 sequences are SGHVS and FQNEAQ. This CDR3 spans 15 amino acids. Unmatched junction bases numbered 3, after V lost 4 bases and J lost 2 bases. Drawing the rest from reference TRBV7-8 and TRBJ1-5, the complete variable domain is GAGVSQSPRYKVAKRGQDVALRCDPISGHVSLFWYQQALGQGPEFLTYFQNEAQLDKSGLPSDRFFAERPEGSVSTLKIQRTQQEDSAVYLCASSSTGGGNQPQHFGDGTRLSIL.

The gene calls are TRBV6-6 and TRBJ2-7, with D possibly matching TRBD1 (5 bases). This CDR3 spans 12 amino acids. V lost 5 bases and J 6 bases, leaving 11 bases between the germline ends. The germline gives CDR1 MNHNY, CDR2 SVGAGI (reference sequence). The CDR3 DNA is TGTGCCAGCAGTACCCAGGGCTCCGAGCAGTACTTC. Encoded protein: CASSTQGSEQYF.

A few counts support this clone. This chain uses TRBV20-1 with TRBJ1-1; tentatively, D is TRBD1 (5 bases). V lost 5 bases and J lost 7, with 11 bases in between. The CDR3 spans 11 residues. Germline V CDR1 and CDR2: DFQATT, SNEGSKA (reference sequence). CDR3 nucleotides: TGCAGTGCTTCCGGGACTTTTGAAGCTTTCTTT. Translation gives CSASGTFEAFF.

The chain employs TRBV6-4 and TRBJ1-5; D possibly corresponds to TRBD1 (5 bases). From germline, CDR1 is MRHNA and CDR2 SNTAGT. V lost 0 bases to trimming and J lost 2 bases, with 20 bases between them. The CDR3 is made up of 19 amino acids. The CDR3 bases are TGTGCCAGCAGTGACTCGAGGAGGGGTTGCGGCTTTGGCAATCAGCCCCAGCATTTT. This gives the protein CASSDSRRGCGFGNQPQHF.

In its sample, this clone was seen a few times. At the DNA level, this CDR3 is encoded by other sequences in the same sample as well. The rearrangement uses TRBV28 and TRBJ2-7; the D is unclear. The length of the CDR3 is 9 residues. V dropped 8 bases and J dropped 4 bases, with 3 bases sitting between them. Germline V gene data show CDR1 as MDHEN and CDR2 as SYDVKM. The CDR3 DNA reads TGTGCCAGCGGGTACGAGCAGTACTTC. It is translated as CASGYEQYF.

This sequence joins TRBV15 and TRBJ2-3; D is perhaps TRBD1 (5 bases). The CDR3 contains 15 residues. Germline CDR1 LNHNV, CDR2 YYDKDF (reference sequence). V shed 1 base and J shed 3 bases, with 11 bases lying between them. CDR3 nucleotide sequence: TGTGCCACCAGCAGAGGCAGGGATGGAACAGATACGCAGTATTTT. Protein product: CATSRGRDGTDTQYF.

The CDR3 spells CASCRDTGELFF. For the CDR3, the DNA is TGCGCCAGCTGCCGGGACACCGGGGAGCTGTTTTTT. The V and J genes are TRBV5-1 and TRBJ2-2; D is ambiguous. CDR3 length equals 12 residues. V was trimmed by 7 bases and J by 3 bases, leaving 7 bases between them. Germline-derived CDR1 and CDR2 are SGHRS and YFSETQ.

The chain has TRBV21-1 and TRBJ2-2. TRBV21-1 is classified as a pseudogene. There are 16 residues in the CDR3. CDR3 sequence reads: CASRWVFQNNTGELFF. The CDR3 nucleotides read TGTGCCAGCAGGTGGGTATTCCAAAACAACACCGGGGAGCTGTTTTTT.

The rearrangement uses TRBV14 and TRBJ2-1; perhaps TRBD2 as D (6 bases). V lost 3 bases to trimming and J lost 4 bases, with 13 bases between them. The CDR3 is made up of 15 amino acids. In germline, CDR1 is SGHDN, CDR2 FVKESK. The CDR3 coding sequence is TGTGCCAGCAGCCAGAGGGCGGGGTTATACAATGAGCAGTTCTTC. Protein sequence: CASSQRAGLYNEQFF.

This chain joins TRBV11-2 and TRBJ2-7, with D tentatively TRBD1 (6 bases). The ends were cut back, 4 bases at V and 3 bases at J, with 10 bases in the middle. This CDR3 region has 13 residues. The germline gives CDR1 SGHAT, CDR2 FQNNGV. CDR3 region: CASSSGQIYEQYF. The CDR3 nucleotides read TGTGCCAGCAGCTCTGGACAGATCTACGAGCAGTACTTC.

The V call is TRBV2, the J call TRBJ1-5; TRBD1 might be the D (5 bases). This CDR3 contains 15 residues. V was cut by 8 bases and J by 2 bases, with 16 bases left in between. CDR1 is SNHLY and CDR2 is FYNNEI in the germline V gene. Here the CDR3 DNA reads TGTGCCAGCGACAGCGATGGCGTGGGCAATCAGCCCCAGCATTTT. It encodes CASDSDGVGNQPQHF.

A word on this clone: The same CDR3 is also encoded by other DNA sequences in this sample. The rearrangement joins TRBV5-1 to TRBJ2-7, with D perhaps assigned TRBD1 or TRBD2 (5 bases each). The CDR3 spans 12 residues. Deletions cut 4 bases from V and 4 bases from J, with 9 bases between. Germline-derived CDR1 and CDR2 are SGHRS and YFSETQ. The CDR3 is CASSLEGYEQYF. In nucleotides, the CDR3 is TGCGCCAGCAGCCTAGAGGGGTACGAGCAGTACTTC.

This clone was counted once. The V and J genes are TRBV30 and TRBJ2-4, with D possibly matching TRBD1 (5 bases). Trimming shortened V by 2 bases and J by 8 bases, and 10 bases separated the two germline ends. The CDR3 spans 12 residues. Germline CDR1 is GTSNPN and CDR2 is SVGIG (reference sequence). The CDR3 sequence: CAWSPGMDIQYF. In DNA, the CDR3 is TGTGCCTGGAGTCCAGGGATGGACATTCAGTACTTC.

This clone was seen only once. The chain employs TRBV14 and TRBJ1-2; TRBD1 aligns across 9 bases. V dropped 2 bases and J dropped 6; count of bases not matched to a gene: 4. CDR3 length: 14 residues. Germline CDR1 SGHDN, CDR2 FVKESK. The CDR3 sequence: CASSQQGQGNGYTF. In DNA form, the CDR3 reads TGTGCCAGCAGCCAACAGGGACAGGGAAATGGCTACACCTTC. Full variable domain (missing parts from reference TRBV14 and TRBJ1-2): EAGVTQFPSHSVIEKGQTVTLRCDPISGHDNLYWYRRVMGKEIKFLLHFVKESKQDESGMPNNRFLAERTGGTYSTLKVQPAELEDSGVYFCASSQQGQGNGYTFGSGTRLTVV.

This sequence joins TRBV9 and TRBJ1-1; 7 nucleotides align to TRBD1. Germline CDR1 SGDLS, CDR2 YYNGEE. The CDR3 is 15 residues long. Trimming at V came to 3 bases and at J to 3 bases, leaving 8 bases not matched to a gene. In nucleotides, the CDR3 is TGTGCCAGCAGCGCGGGAGGGGGCTGGGACACTGAAGCTTTCTTT. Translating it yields CASSAGGGWDTEAFF.

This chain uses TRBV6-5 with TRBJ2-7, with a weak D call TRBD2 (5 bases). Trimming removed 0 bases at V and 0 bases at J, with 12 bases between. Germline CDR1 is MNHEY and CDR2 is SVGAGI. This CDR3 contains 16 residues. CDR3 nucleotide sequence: TGTGCCAGCAGTTACTCCGGGGTGAAAAGCTCCTACGAGCAGTACTTC. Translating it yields CASSYSGVKSSYEQYF.